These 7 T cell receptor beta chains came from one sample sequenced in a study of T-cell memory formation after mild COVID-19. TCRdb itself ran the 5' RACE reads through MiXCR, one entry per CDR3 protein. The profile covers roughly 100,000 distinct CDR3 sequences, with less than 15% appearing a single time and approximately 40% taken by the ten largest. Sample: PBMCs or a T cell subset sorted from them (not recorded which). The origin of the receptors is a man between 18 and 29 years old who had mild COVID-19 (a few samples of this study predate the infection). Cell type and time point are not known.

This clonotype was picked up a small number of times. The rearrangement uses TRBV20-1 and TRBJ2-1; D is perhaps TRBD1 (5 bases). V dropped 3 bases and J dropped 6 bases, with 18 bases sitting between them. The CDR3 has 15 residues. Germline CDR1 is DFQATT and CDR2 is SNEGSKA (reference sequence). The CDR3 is CSASDRTRALNEQFF. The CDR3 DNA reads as TGCAGTGCTAGTGACCGGACACGGGCCCTCAATGAGCAGTTCTTC.

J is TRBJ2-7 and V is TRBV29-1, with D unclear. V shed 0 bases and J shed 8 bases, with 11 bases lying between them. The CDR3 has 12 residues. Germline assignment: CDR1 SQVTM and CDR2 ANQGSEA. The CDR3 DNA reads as TGCAGCGTTGAAGATTCCCTCTTGAAGCAGTACGTC. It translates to CSVEDSLLKQYV.

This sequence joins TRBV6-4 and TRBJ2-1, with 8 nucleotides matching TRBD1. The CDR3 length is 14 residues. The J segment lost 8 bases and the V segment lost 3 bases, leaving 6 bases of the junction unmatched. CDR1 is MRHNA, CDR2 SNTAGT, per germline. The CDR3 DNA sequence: TGTGCCAGCAGTGAGACCCAGGGGGCGGATGAGCAGTTCTTC. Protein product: CASSETQGADEQFF.

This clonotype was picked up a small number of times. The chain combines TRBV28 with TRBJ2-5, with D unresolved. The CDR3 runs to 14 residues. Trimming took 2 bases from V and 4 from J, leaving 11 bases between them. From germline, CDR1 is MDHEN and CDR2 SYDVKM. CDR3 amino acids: CASSLRLSGETQYF. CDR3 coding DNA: TGTGCCAGCAGTTTAAGGTTGTCTGGAGAGACCCAGTACTTC.

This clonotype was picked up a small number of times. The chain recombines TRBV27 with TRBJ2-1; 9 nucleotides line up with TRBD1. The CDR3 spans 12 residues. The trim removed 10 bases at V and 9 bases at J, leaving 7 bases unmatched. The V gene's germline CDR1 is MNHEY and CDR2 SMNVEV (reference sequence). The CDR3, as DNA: TGTGCCACCCAACAGGGGGCTACTGAGCAGTTCTTC. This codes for CATQQGATEQFF.

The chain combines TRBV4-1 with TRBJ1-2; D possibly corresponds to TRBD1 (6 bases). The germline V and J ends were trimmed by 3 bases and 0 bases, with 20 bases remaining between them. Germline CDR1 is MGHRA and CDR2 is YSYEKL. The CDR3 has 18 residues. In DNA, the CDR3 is TGCGCCAGCAGCCATTATCCACAGGGAACTATCTCTAACTATGGCTACACCTTC. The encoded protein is CASSHYPQGTISNYGYTF.

The CDR3 DNA sequence: TGCGCCAGCAGCCAAGATAGGATGGGCAGCACAGATACGCAGTATTTT. It translates to CASSQDRMGSTDTQYF. The chain combines TRBV4-3 with TRBJ2-3; D not certain. This CDR3 spans 16 amino acids. Germline CDR1 and CDR2: LGHNA and YSLEER. V dropped 0 bases and J dropped 0 bases, with 10 bases sitting between them.